These 14 T cell receptor beta chains were sequenced from one sample in a study of blood T cell repertoires in COVID-19. Data came from immunoSEQ multiplex PCR; TCRdb stores just in-frame clones and leaves some out. The sample includes about 100,000 clones, approximately 80% of them seen just once. The sequenced sample consisted of peripheral blood. The source of these receptors is a human donor in a cohort sampled during active COVID-19.

In its sample, this clone was seen once. The V gene is TRBV6-5, the J gene TRBJ1-5; 8 nucleotides match TRBD1. Germline CDR1 is MNHEY and CDR2 is SVGAGI. V dropped 7 bases and J dropped 5; count of bases not matched to a gene: 4. This CDR3 region has 13 residues. The CDR3 nucleotides are TGTGCCAGCACGCAGACAGGGGATCAGCCCCAGCATTTT. Its translation is CASTQTGDQPQHF.

The J gene is TRBJ1-3, the V gene TRBV20-1, with 8 bases that match TRBD1. Germline V CDR1 and CDR2: DFQATT, SNEGSKA (reference sequence). The CDR3 spans 14 residues. The V gene end was trimmed by 6 bases and the J gene end by 5 bases; junction bases not matched to a gene: 9. The CDR3 DNA follows: TGCAGTGCCAGTAGACAGGGGAAGAGAAACACCATATATTTT. It specifies CSASRQGKRNTIYF.

The genes are TRBV5-1 and TRBJ2-7; weak D call: TRBD2 (6 bases). The germline gives CDR1 SGHRS, CDR2 YFSETQ. V lost 0 bases to trimming and J lost 4 bases, with 17 bases between them. The CDR3 covers 16 residues. The CDR3 DNA follows: TGCGCCAGCAGCTTGGTAGGCGAACGGAGGGGATACGAGCAGTACTTC. Amino acids: CASSLVGERRGYEQYF.

The CDR3 coding sequence is TGTGCCAGCAGTGTGGACAGAGACACTGAAGCTTTCTTT. Protein sequence: CASSVDRDTEAFF. This chain connects TRBV2 to TRBJ1-1, with D possibly being TRBD1 (6 bases). Trimming took 4 bases from V and 3 from J, leaving 9 bases between them. In germline, CDR1 is SNHLY, CDR2 FYNNEI. The CDR3 has 13 residues.

The CDR3 DNA follows: TGTGCCAGCAGCCAAGGCGGGACCTCCTACGAGCAGTACTTC. Residues: CASSQGGTSYEQYF. The gene calls are TRBV3-1 (or the pseudogene TRBV3-2) and TRBJ2-7; perhaps TRBD2 as D (6 bases). The germline gives CDR1 LGHDT, CDR2 YNNKEL (reference sequence). Trimming took off 1 base at V and 0 bases at J, with 7 bases between the two ends. The CDR3 totals 14 residues.

This clone has only a few counts. This chain uses TRBV4-1 with TRBJ2-7; TRBD2 matches at 12 bases. Germline CDR1 and CDR2: MGHRA and YSYEKL. With 11 bases clipped from V and 3 bases from J, the junction kept 14 bases outside the gene matches. The CDR3 has 16 residues. The CDR3 is CAGAPTLAGGLYEQYF. CDR3 bases: TGCGCCGGAGCGCCTACACTAGCGGGGGGACTCTACGAGCAGTACTTC.

The chain employs TRBV7-2 and TRBJ1-2; D might be TRBD1 (5 bases). CDR1 and CDR2 from the germline V gene are SGHTA and FQGNSA. Trimming took 1 base from V and 4 from J, leaving 13 bases between them. CDR3 length: 15 residues. CDR3 residues: CASSLGGGGSYGYTF. As DNA, the CDR3 is TGTGCCAGCAGCTTAGGGGGCGGGGGTAGCTATGGCTACACCTTC.

This clone occurred a few times. The gene calls are TRBV28 and TRBJ1-6; 7 bases line up with TRBD1. Germline V gives CDR1 MDHEN, CDR2 SYDVKM. J gave up 10 bases and V 5 bases, and 14 bases lay outside the gene matches. This CDR3 has 16 amino acids. CDR3 residues: CASSRKTGVRGSPLHF. DNA of the CDR3: TGTGCCAGCAGTCGTAAAACAGGGGTCCGAGGATCACCCCTCCACTTT. The complete variable domain, with remaining parts taken from reference TRBV28 and TRBJ1-6, reads DVKVTQSSRYLVKRTGEKVFLECVQDMDHENMFWYRQDPGLGLRLIYFSYDVKMKEKGDIPEGYSVSREKKERFSLILESASTNQTSMYLCASSRKTGVRGSPLHFGNGTRLTVT.

This clone has more than one count but fewer than ten. The chain links TRBV24-1 to TRBJ2-7; 8 positions agree with TRBD1. The trim removed 4 bases at V and 5 bases at J, leaving 3 bases unmatched. Germline values: CDR1 KGHDR, CDR2 SFDVKD. The CDR3 sequence is 13 residues long. CDR3 amino acids: CATSDSDRDEQYF. The CDR3 nucleotides are TGTGCCACCAGTGACTCGGACAGGGACGAGCAGTACTTC.

The chain employs TRBV18 and TRBJ2-5; 9 bases align to TRBD1. This CDR3 is 16 amino acids long. J was trimmed by 3 bases and V by 1 base; bases with no gene match: 6. CDR1 and CDR2 from the germline V gene are KGHSH and LQKENI. Here the CDR3 reads CASSPQPGQGEETQYF. The DNA for the CDR3 is TGTGCCAGCTCACCACAGCCGGGACAGGGAGAAGAGACCCAGTACTTC. The whole variable domain, remainder taken from reference TRBV18 and TRBJ2-5, is NAGVMQNPRHLVRRRGQEARLRCSPMKGHSHVYWYRQLPEEGLKFMVYLQKENIIDESGMPKERFSAEFPKEGPSILRIQQVVRGDSAAYFCASSPQPGQGEETQYFGPGTRLLVL.

This chain uses TRBV7-2 with TRBJ1-1, with TRBD1 identical over 7 bases. V lost 1 base, J lost 0 bases, and 11 bases stayed unmatched. The CDR3 runs to 18 residues. CDR1 is SGHTA and CDR2 is FQGNSA in the germline V gene. The CDR3 DNA reads TGTGCCAGCAGCTTAGATCAGATACAGGGGAGGCTGAACACTGAAGCTTTCTTT. Translating it yields CASSLDQIQGRLNTEAFF.

The chain couples TRBV7-8 to TRBJ2-1; 8 positions match TRBD2. Germline V gives CDR1 SGHVS, CDR2 FQNEAQ. The CDR3 spans 15 residues. Trimming took 1 base from V and 6 from J; bases not matched to a gene: 5. Written as DNA, the CDR3 is TGTGCCAGCAGCTTAGGGGGGACTAGGGGCAATGAGCAGTTCTTC. Protein sequence: CASSLGGTRGNEQFF.

The genes are TRBV18 and TRBJ1-5; D gene unclear. Trimming left V 3 bases short and J 7 bases short, with 10 bases between. The germline V gene encodes CDR1 KGHSH and CDR2 LQKENI. CDR3 length equals 13 residues. CDR3 sequence (DNA): TGTGCCAGCTCACCGGTCAGAAACCAGCCCCAGCATTTT. Its protein is CASSPVRNQPQHF.

The rearrangement links TRBV2 to TRBJ1-5; D is ambiguous. This CDR3 has 15 residues. Looked up from germline, CDR1 is SNHLY and CDR2 is FYNNEI. V gave up 4 bases and J gave up 2 bases, with 12 bases separating them. CDR3 DNA: TGTGCCAGCAGTGGCGTCGCCGGGGGCAATCAGCCCCAGCATTTT. As protein: CASSGVAGGNQPQHF. The variable domain in full, completed from reference TRBV2 and TRBJ1-5, reads EPEVTQTPSHQVTQMGQEVILRCVPISNHLYFYWYRQILGQKVEFLVSFYNNEISEKSEIFDDQFSVERPDGSNFTLKIRSTKLEDSAMYFCASSGVAGGNQPQHFGDGTRLSIL.